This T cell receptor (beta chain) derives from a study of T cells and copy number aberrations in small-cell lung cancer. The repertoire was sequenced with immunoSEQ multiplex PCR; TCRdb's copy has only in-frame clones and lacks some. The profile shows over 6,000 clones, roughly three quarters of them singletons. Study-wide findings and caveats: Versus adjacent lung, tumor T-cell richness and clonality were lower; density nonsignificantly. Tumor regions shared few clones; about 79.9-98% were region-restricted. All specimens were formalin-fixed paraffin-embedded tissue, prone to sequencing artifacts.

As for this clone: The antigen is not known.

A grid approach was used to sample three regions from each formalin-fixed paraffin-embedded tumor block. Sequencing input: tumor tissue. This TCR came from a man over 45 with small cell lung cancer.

The chain's CDR3 is CASPVGENTEAFF. CDR3 DNA sequence: TGTGCCAGCCCCGTGGGGGAGAACACTGAAGCTTTCTTT. The V and J genes are TRBV19 and TRBJ1-1, with D maybe TRBD1 (5 bases). Per the germline V gene, CDR1 is LNHDA and CDR2 is SQIVND (reference sequence). Trimming cost V 9 bases and J 1 base, with 12 bases left between them. The CDR3 covers 13 residues. The entire variable domain, with the rest obtained from reference TRBV19 and TRBJ1-1, is as follows: DGGITQSPKYLFRKEGQNVTLSCEQNLNHDAMYWYRQDPGQGLRLIYYSQIVNDFQKGDIAEGYSVSREKKESFPLTVTSAQKNPTAFYLCASPVGENTEAFFGQGTRLTVV.